These T cell receptor beta chains were read from a single sample in a study of blood T cells in healthy people across ages. Each CDR3 protein is one row after TCRdb ran MiXCR on the 5' RACE reads. The sample records approximately 850,000 distinct CDR3 sequences, around 42% being singletons. The sample taken for sequencing was blood. All receptors derive from a man aged 55 to 69 in good health. Each CDR3 is given with its conserved first and last residue. Each record gives: CDR3 protein, CDR3 DNA, V gene, clone size, D gene, J gene, CDR3 length. A D gene is named only where the DNA matches it firmly. Where a row states a size, it is once, few, many or the class of an expanded clone; other rows omit it.

CASSSRTSGDYEQYF TGTGCCAGCAGCTCCCGGACTAGCGGGGACTACGAGCAGTACTTC TRBV7-2 - TRBD2 TRBJ2-7 15
CASSYSGGPGNEQFF TGTGCCAGCAGCTATAGCGGGGGGCCAGGAAATGAGCAGTTCTTC TRBV7-2 once TRBD2 TRBJ2-1 15
CASSLWDSYGYTF TGTGCCAGCAGTTTATGGGACAGCTATGGCTACACCTTC TRBV12-3/TRBV12-4 few TRBD1 TRBJ1-2 13
CASSLRPKLAGAQETQYF TGCGCCAGCAGCCTAAGACCGAAACTAGCGGGGGCTCAAGAGACCCAGTACTTC TRBV5-1 - TRBD2 TRBJ2-5 18
CSASEGSTFWPQHF TGCAGTGCTAGCGAAGGGTCCACGTTCTGGCCCCAGCATTTT TRBV20-1 - - TRBJ1-5 14
CASSPRNQQGLRETQYF TGTGCCAGCAGTCCTAGGAATCAACAGGGTCTGAGGGAGACCCAGTACTTC TRBV12-3/TRBV12-4 - - TRBJ2-5 17
CASIGQGLTEAFF TGTGCCAGTATTGGACAGGGGCTCACTGAAGCTTTCTTT TRBV6-1 - TRBD1 TRBJ1-1 13
CASSLAGRQGIKKETQYF TGCGCCAGCAGCTTGGCGGGGCGGCAGGGGATAAAGAAGGAGACCCAGTACTTC TRBV5-1 - - TRBJ2-5 18
CASSLTDRGLYEQYF TGTGCCAGCAGCTTAACGGACAGGGGGCTGTACGAGCAGTACTTC TRBV7-9 - TRBD1 TRBJ2-7 15
CASSFKARAGDNYTF TGTGCCAGCAGTTTTAAGGCCAGGGCAGGGGACAACTACACCTTC TRBV27 - - TRBJ1-2 15
CASSPDGEKRYGYTF TGTGCCAGCAGCCCGGACGGGGAGAAACGTTATGGCTACACCTTC TRBV7-2 - - TRBJ1-2 15
CASSLGSGLFEQYF TGTGCCAGCAGCTTAGGGTCCGGCCTCTTCGAGCAGTACTTC TRBV13 - - TRBJ2-7 14
CASTPIGTGVSPLHF TGTGCCAGCACCCCAATCGGGACAGGGGTTTCACCCCTCCACTTT TRBV28 few TRBD1 TRBJ1-6 15
CSAARGIYGYTF TGCAGTGCTGCCCGGGGGATCTATGGCTACACCTTC TRBV20-1 few - TRBJ1-2 12
CVSSFQDRPYEQYF TGTGTCAGCAGCTTTCAAGACAGGCCCTACGAGCAGTACTTC TRBV7-2 - - TRBJ2-7 14
CASSWAGAYEQYF TGTGCCAGCAGTTGGGCCGGGGCCTACGAGCAGTACTTC TRBV25-1 many - TRBJ2-7 13
CATSFRKNDEQYF TGTGCCACCAGCTTCAGGAAAAACGACGAGCAGTACTTC TRBV15 - - TRBJ2-7 13
CASSQEEGRGNTIYF TGCGCCAGCAGCCAAGAAGAGGGGCGTGGAAACACCATATATTTT TRBV4-1 - - TRBJ1-3 15
CASSLDRSGLDTQYF TGTGCCAGCAGCTTGGACCGCTCAGGGTTAGATACGCAGTATTTT TRBV5-4 - - TRBJ2-3 15
CASSLTGLVGSIQYF TGTGCCAGCAGCTTAACGGGACTAGTCGGGAGCATTCAGTACTTC TRBV7-3 few TRBD2 TRBJ2-4 15
CASSSGGGGTYGQYF TGTGCCAGCAGTTCCGGGGGGGGTGGAACCTACGGGCAGTACTTC TRBV28 - TRBD2 TRBJ2-7 15
CASSSGTTNEQYF TGTGCCAGCTCGTCCGGGACTACTAACGAGCAGTACTTC TRBV18 - TRBD2 TRBJ2-7 13
CASSDRRGGEDTQYF TGTGCCAGCAGTGATCGCCGGGGGGGCGAAGATACGCAGTATTTT TRBV11-2 - TRBD2 TRBJ2-3 15
CASSQVGRETQYF TGTGCCAGCAGCCAAGTAGGTCGAGAGACCCAGTACTTC TRBV3-1 few - TRBJ2-5 13
CASSGSQVTSTDTQYF TGTGCCAGCAGCGGCTCTCAGGTTACTAGCACAGATACGCAGTATTTT TRBV9 few - TRBJ2-3 16
CASSSSPASSYEQYF TGTGCCAGCAGCTCTTCCCCTGCGAGCTCCTACGAGCAGTACTTC TRBV9 - - TRBJ2-7 15
CASSYAGLEQETQYF TGTGCCAGCAGTTACGCGGGACTAGAGCAAGAGACCCAGTACTTC TRBV6-2/TRBV6-3 - TRBD2 TRBJ2-5 15
CASSLVVSGLGYEQYF TGCGCCAGCAGCTTGGTAGTTTCAGGGTTGGGGTACGAGCAGTACTTC TRBV5-1 - - TRBJ2-7 16
CASSAGSLNYGYTF TGTGCCAGCAGCGCCGGTTCGCTTAACTATGGCTACACCTTC TRBV7-3 - - TRBJ1-2 14
CSARVSPWGLNTGELFF TGCAGTGCTAGAGTGTCCCCCTGGGGGCTGAACACCGGGGAGCTGTTTTTT TRBV20-1 - - TRBJ2-2 17
CSAVSDTNPYNEQYF TGCAGCGCTGTATCCGACACCAACCCCTACAATGAGCAGTACTTC TRBV29-1 - - TRBJ2-7 15
CAISGGGVSGNEQFF TGTGCCATCAGTGGGGGAGGGGTCTCAGGGAATGAGCAGTTCTTC TRBV10-3 few TRBD2 TRBJ2-1 15
CASSLGSAPSYEQYF TGTGCCAGCAGCTTAGGATCAGCGCCTTCCTACGAGCAGTACTTC TRBV7-3 - - TRBJ2-7 15
CSARDFRGGTGELFF TGCAGTGCTAGAGATTTTAGGGGCGGCACCGGGGAGCTGTTTTTT TRBV20-1 once - TRBJ2-2 15
CASKGTGLYEQYF TGTGCCAGCAAAGGGACAGGTTTGTACGAGCAGTACTTC TRBV3-1 many TRBD1 TRBJ2-7 13
CASSGTGGGAAEQFF TGTGCCAGCAGCGGGACTGGCGGGGGGGCGGCTGAGCAGTTCTTC TRBV9 - TRBD2 TRBJ2-1 15
CASSPPSGPNEKLFF TGCGCCAGCAGCCCCCCTTCCGGTCCTAATGAAAAACTGTTTTTT TRBV5-1 once - TRBJ1-4 15
CSARDSVVDEQYF TGCAGCGCCAGGGACAGCGTGGTGGACGAGCAGTACTTC TRBV29-1 many TRBD1 TRBJ2-7 13
CASRSNRAYHETQYF TGTGCCAGCAGATCTAACCGGGCTTATCACGAGACCCAGTACTTC TRBV7-2 - - TRBJ2-5 15
CASSSLRGYYGYTF TGTGCCAGCAGTTCCCTAAGGGGCTACTATGGCTACACCTTC TRBV6-5 - - TRBJ1-2 14
CASWNRGVRSPLHF TGTGCCAGCTGGAACAGGGGGGTTAGATCACCCCTCCACTTT TRBV12-3/TRBV12-4 - TRBD1 TRBJ1-6 14
CANSAQGDTAFF TGCGCCAACAGCGCCCAGGGAGACACAGCTTTCTTT TRBV5-1 - - TRBJ1-1 12
CSVGGTGEYYGYTF TGCAGCGTGGGGGGGACAGGGGAGTATTATGGCTACACCTTC TRBV29-1 - TRBD1 TRBJ1-2 14
CASSQDQDKGQFF TGCGCCAGCAGCCAAGATCAGGATAAAGGGCAGTTCTTC TRBV4-3 - - TRBJ2-1 13
CASSLTEGVYF TGTGCCAGCAGCCTAACGGAAGGGGTGTACTTC TRBV7-9 few - TRBJ2-5 11
CASRGPGSKNIQYF TGTGCCAGCAGGGGCCCAGGGTCCAAAAACATTCAGTACTTC TRBV25-1 - - TRBJ2-4 14
CATSHRGNSYNSPLHF TGTGCCACCAGCCACCGGGGCAACTCCTATAATTCACCCCTCCACTTT TRBV15 - - TRBJ1-6 16
CASSPRVGNEGLAKNIQYF TGTGCCAGCTCACCACGGGTGGGAAACGAAGGACTAGCCAAAAACATTCAGTACTTC TRBV18 - - TRBJ2-4 19
CSAHIQTDEQYF TGCAGTGCCCACATACAGACGGACGAGCAGTACTTC TRBV20-1 - - TRBJ2-7 12
CASRGSPDTQYF TGTGCCAGCAGAGGATCCCCAGATACGCAGTATTTT TRBV6-6 - - TRBJ2-3 12
CASSLTENNEQYF TGTGCCAGCAGTTTAACCGAAAACAATGAGCAGTACTTC TRBV12-3/TRBV12-4 - - TRBJ2-7 13
CASSTSGGAFDTQYF TGTGCCAGCAGCACCAGCGGGGGGGCCTTTGATACGCAGTATTTT TRBV7-9 - TRBD2 TRBJ2-3 15
CSAMDRASNTEAFF TGCAGTGCAATGGACAGGGCCTCGAACACTGAAGCTTTCTTT TRBV20-1 few TRBD1 TRBJ1-1 14
CASSPGQGSDEQFF TGTGCCAGCAGTCCGGGACAGGGTTCCGATGAGCAGTTCTTC TRBV12-3/TRBV12-4 - TRBD1 TRBJ2-1 14
CASRQTDKVHEQFF TGTGCCAGCAGACAGACAGACAAGGTTCATGAGCAGTTCTTC TRBV12-3/TRBV12-4 - - TRBJ2-1 14
CASLPQQGAHAEAFF TGTGCCAGCCTTCCCCAACAGGGGGCACACGCTGAAGCTTTCTTT TRBV5-4 - TRBD1 TRBJ1-1 15
CAISERKERETQYF TGTGCCATCAGTGAGAGAAAAGAGCGCGAGACCCAGTACTTC TRBV10-3 - - TRBJ2-5 14
CSVEDLGTKQFF TGCAGCGTTGAAGATCTGGGGACGAAGCAGTTCTTC TRBV29-1 - - TRBJ2-1 12